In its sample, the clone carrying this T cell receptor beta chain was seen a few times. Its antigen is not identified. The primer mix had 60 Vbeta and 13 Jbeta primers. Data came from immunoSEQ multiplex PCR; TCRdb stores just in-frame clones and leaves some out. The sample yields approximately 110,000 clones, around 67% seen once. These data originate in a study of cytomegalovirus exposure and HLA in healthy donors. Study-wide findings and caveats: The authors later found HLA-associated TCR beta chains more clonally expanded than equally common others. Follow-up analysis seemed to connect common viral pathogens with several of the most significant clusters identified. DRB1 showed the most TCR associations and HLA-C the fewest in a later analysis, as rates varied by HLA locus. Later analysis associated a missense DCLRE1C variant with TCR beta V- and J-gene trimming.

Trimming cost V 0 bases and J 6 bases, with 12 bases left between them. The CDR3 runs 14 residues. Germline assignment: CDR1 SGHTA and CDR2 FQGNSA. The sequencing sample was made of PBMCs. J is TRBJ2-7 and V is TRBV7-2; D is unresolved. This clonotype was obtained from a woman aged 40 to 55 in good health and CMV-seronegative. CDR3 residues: CASSLAMAPTEQYF. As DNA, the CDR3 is TGTGCCAGCAGCTTAGCCATGGCTCCCACCGAGCAGTACTTC.